This TCR beta chain was sequenced during a study of T-cell memory formation after mild COVID-19. Study-level results: Some responding clones appeared in pre-infection memory, suggesting cross-reactive memory joined.

Using its own MiXCR run on the 5' RACE reads, TCRdb lists one record per CDR3 protein. The data hold 6,500 to 8,500 distinct CDR3 sequences, with roughly a third observed a single time. The junction had 11 bases not matched to a gene; V was cut back by 5 bases and J by 3 bases. The CDR3 has 16 residues. On this clonotype: Its matching antigen is unknown.

Material for sequencing was PBMCs or a T cell subset sorted from them (not recorded which). The genes are TRBV12-3 or TRBV12-4 and TRBJ2-7; TRBD1 matches 9 bases. The source of this sequence is an adult woman who had mild COVID-19 (a few samples of this study predate the infection). Cell type and time point are not known. CDR3 residues: CASSPAGTGFLYEQYF. The CDR3 DNA is TGTGCCAGCAGTCCAGCCGGGACAGGGTTTCTCTACGAGCAGTACTTC.